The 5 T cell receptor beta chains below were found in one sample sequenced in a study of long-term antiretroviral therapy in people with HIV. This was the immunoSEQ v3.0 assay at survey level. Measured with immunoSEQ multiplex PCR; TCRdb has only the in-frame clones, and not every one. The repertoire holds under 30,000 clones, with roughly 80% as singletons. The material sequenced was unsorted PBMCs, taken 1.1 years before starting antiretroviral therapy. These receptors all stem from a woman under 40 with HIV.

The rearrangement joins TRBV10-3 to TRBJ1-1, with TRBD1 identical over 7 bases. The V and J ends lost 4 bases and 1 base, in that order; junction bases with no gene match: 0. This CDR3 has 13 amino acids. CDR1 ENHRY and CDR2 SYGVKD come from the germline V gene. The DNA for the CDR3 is TGTGCCATCAGTGGGACAGGGAACACTGAAGCTTTCTTT. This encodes CAISGTGNTEAFF.

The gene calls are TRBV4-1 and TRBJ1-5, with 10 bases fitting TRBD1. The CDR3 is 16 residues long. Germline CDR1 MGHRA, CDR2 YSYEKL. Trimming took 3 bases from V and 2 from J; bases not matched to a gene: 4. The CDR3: CASSHPGQGGNQPQHF. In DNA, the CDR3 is TGCGCCAGCAGCCACCCCGGACAGGGGGGCAATCAGCCCCAGCATTTT.

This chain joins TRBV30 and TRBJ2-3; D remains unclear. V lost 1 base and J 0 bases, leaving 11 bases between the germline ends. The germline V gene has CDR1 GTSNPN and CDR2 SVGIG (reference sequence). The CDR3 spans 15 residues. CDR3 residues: CAWSARGGSTDTQYF. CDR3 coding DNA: TGTGCCTGGAGTGCACGCGGCGGTAGCACAGATACGCAGTATTTT.

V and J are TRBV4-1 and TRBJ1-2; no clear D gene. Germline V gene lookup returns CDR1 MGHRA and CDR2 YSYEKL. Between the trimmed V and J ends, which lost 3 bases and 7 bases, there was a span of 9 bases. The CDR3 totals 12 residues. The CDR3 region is CASSQGLSGYTF. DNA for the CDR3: TGCGCCAGCAGCCAGGGCTTGTCTGGCTACACCTTC.

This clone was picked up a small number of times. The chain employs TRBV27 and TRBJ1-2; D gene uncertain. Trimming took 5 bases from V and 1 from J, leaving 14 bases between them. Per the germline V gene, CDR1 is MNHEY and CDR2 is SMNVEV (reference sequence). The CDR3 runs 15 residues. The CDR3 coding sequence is TGTGCCAGCAGTCCCATGGACCTTAATAACTATGGCTACACCTTC. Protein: CASSPMDLNNYGYTF.